The 12 T cell receptor beta chains in this list originate from one sample, sequenced in a study of beta chain features in type 1 diabetes. Study-level points and caveats: All four CD4+ subsets of Type 1 diabetes patients contained TCRB CDR3s that were moderately but significantly shorter.

Their recognized antigens are unknown. The investigators reverse transcribed all of the isolated RNA, so they sequenced expressed TCRB transcripts. The method was immunoSEQ multiplex PCR; TCRdb's version includes in-frame clones alone and lacks a portion of them. The sample has some 350,000 clones, approximately 15% seen once. Sequenced sample: naive CD4+ T cells from blood. The origin of the receptors is a young woman with type 1 diabetes.

The CDR3 sequence: CASSRGTRTTDTQYF. The CDR3 region has the DNA TGTGCCAGCAGCCGCGGGACTAGGACCACAGATACGCAGTATTTT. This rearrangement joins TRBV14 to TRBJ2-3, with 8 bases that match TRBD2. The germline gives CDR1 SGHDN, CDR2 FVKESK. After removal of 4 bases from V and 2 bases from J, the junction contained 5 bases not matched to a gene. CDR3 length: 15 residues.

The J gene is TRBJ1-5, the V gene TRBV19, with D possibly matching TRBD1 (6 bases). The germline CDR1 and CDR2 sequences are LNHDA and SQIVND (reference sequence). The CDR3 extends over 15 amino acids. Trimming took off 1 base at V and 7 bases at J, with 14 bases between the two ends. The CDR3 DNA follows: TGTGCCAGTAGTATAGCGAACAGGGCGCGGCAGCCCCAGCATTTT. It codes for CASSIANRARQPQHF.

Only a few counts were recorded for this clone. This chain links TRBV29-1 with TRBJ1-2; D is unclear. The CDR3 has 14 residues. V was pared by 3 bases and J by 7 bases, with 18 bases between. Per germline, CDR1 SQVTM and CDR2 ANQGSEA. In DNA form, the CDR3 reads TGCAGCGTTGAGCACCAGTACATAACTAGTGGCTACACCTTC. Its translation is CSVEHQYITSGYTF.

This clone was seen a handful of times. This chain joins TRBV12-5 and TRBJ2-6; perhaps TRBD1 as D (5 bases). Trimming stripped 0 bases from V and 2 bases from J, with 14 bases between. Germline lookup yields CDR1 LGHNT and CDR2 FRNRAP. The CDR3 is 18 amino acids. The CDR3 coding sequence is TGTGCTAGTGGTTTGGTTAAGGGGCTCACGACTGGGGCCAACGTCCTGACTTTC. It translates to CASGLVKGLTTGANVLTF.

This clone was counted between two and nine times. The chain recombines TRBV28 with TRBJ1-1; 8 bases agree with TRBD1. The CDR3 is made up of 15 amino acids. CDR1 MDHEN and CDR2 SYDVKM come from the germline V gene. V trimming: 6 bases; J trimming: 1 base; junction bases outside the gene matches: 7. Here the CDR3 DNA reads TGTGCCAGCAGCGCCTTGGGACAGGCGAACACTGAAGCTTTCTTT. This codes for CASSALGQANTEAFF.

This chain connects TRBV9 to TRBJ2-6; D might be TRBD1 (6 bases). The V gene's germline CDR1 is SGDLS and CDR2 YYNGEE. V was cut by 0 bases and J by 4 bases, with 14 bases left in between. The CDR3 consists of 17 residues. The CDR3 nucleotides read TGTGCCAGCAGCGTAGTGGGGACACCCTTCGGGGCCAACGTCCTGACTTTC. Amino acid sequence: CASSVVGTPFGANVLTF.

J is TRBJ1-2 and V is TRBV27; possibly TRBD1 for D (5 bases). CDR3 size: 16 residues. V gave up 7 bases and J gave up 4 bases, with 22 bases separating them. Germline loops: CDR1 MNHEY, CDR2 SMNVEV (reference sequence). The CDR3 nucleotides read TGTGCCAGCACTTACCGCGGGGCTAAGTTTCCCTATGGCTACACCTTC. Translating it yields CASTYRGAKFPYGYTF.

This chain uses TRBV9 with TRBJ2-3; possibly TRBD2 for D (6 bases). The CDR3 covers 15 residues. Germline CDR1 SGDLS, CDR2 YYNGEE. Trimming removed 5 bases from V and 0 bases from J, with 13 bases in between. DNA for the CDR3: TGTGCCAGCAGGGAGGGCCCGCTTAGCACAGATACGCAGTATTTT. This sequence encodes CASREGPLSTDTQYF.

The chain recombines TRBV10-1 with TRBJ2-7; possibly TRBD2 for D (5 bases). CDR1 WNHNN and CDR2 SYGVQD come from the germline V gene (reference sequence). The length of the CDR3 is 14 residues. Trimming removed 5 bases at V and 2 bases at J, with 13 bases between. Here the CDR3 DNA reads TGCGCCAGCAGTTTCGGGATTCCTACCTACGAGCAGTACTTC. Amino acids: CASSFGIPTYEQYF.

This clone came up a few times. DNA for the CDR3: TGTGCCAGCAGCCCGGGACTAGCGGCTAAGGGGACCGGGGAGCTGTTTTTT. It is translated as CASSPGLAAKGTGELFF. V and J are TRBV5-4 and TRBJ2-2; 11 bases match TRBD2. Germline trimming cut 4 bases from V and 5 bases from J; bases unmatched to any gene: 10. Germline CDR1 SGHNT, CDR2 YYREEE (reference sequence). The CDR3 contains 17 residues.

The genes are TRBV18 and TRBJ1-1, with D maybe TRBD1 (5 bases). CDR1 and CDR2 (germline): KGHSH, LQKENI. CDR3 size: 16 residues. Trimming took 3 bases from V and 0 from J, leaving 14 bases between them. CDR3 coding DNA: TGTGCCAGCTCACCGAAAATCACAGGAGTGAACACTGAAGCTTTCTTT. Translating it yields CASSPKITGVNTEAFF.

This clone has only a few counts. The chain couples TRBV5-1 to TRBJ1-2, with 7 bases that match TRBD1. The CDR3 contains 13 residues. The trim removed 4 bases at V and 3 bases at J, leaving 3 bases unmatched. Germline CDR1 SGHRS, CDR2 YFSETQ. CDR3 sequence: CASSEGADYGYTF. The CDR3 DNA reads as TGCGCCAGCAGCGAGGGGGCGGACTATGGCTACACCTTC.